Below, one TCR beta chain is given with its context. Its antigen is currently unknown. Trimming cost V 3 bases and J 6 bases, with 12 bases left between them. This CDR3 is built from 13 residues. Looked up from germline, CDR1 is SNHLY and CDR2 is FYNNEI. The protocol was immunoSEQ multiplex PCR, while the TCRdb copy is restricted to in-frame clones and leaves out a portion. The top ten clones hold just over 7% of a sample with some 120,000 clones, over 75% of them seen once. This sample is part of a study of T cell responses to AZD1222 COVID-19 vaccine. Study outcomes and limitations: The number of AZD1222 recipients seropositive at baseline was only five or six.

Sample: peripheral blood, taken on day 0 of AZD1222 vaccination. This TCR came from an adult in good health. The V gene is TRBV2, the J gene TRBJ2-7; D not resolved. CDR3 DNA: TGTGCCAGCAGTGAGGGAAGGAACGGCGAGCAGTACTTC. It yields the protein CASSEGRNGEQYF.